This T cell receptor (beta chain) was retrieved from a study of blood T cell repertoires in COVID-19. Study background: Italy, Spain and the United States were the sources of the convalescent and acute COVID-19 samples.

Per germline, CDR1 SGHNT and CDR2 YENEEA. CDR3 length: 13 amino acids. V lost 5 bases to trimming and J lost 8 bases, with 15 bases between them. This table comes from immunoSEQ multiplex PCR, and its TCRdb copy is limited to in-frame clones, with some not included. The data show about 75,000 clones, 75% to 85% seen once. The sequenced sample was peripheral blood. The sequence derives from a woman in her fifties or sixties with acute or convalescent COVID-19. The chain has TRBV11-3 and TRBJ1-2, with D hard to call. The CDR3 region is CASSLAGFEGYTF. DNA for the CDR3: TGTGCCAGCAGCCTCGCGGGGTTCGAGGGCTACACCTTC.